These T cell receptor beta chains were read from a single sample in a study of response to subunit inactivated influenza vaccine. TCRdb passed the RT-PCR reads through MiXCR, listing each CDR3 protein once. This table holds 500,000 to 750,000 distinct CDR3 sequences, around 13% found once. The sequencing here drew on PBMCs from blood, taken about 12 days after vaccination. Receptor source: a man aged 45-65 years who received an inactivated influenza vaccine. CDR3s include the opening cysteine and the closing phenylalanine or tryptophan. The D gene is left open where the match is weak. Clone size is stated in some rows and not others, as once, few, many or a class when expanded.

TRBJ2-1 TRBD1 few TRBV9 TGTGCCAGCAGCCCCGGACAGGGGGCTAGTAGTGAGCAGTTCTTC CASSPGQGASSEQFF
TRBJ2-2 TRBD2 . TRBV29-1 TGCAGCGTTTCCCCCCCGGGGGGGCGCGCCACCGGGGAGCTGTTTTTT CSVSPPGGRATGELFF
TRBJ2-1 TRBD2 . TRBV10-3 TGTGCCATCGGTAGCGGGGGCTCGGAGGAGCAGTTCTTC CAIGSGGSEEQFF
TRBJ1-2 . many TRBV29-1 TGCAGCGTTCGACTCGCGGGAGGCTATGGCTACACCTTC CSVRLAGGYGYTF
TRBJ2-2 . . TRBV4-3 TGCGCCAGCAGCCCCAGCCCTTCCGGGGAGCTGTTTTTT CASSPSPSGELFF
TRBJ2-2 . . TRBV4-3 TGCGCCAGCTCTACTTCCGGGACAAGGAACACCGGGGAGCTGTTTTTT CASSTSGTRNTGELFF
TRBJ2-7 . . TRBV2 TGTGCCAGCAGGACCCGGGCGGTCTCCTACGAGCAGTACTTC CASRTRAVSYEQYF
TRBJ2-7 TRBD1 few TRBV20-1 TGCAGTGCTAGTTTGGGACAGGGATGGTACGAGCAGTACTTC CSASLGQGWYEQYF
TRBJ2-7 . few TRBV6-2/TRBV6-3 TGTGCCAGCAGTTACTCGACCAGCGGGTACGAGCAGTACTTC CASSYSTSGYEQYF
TRBJ2-7 TRBD1 few TRBV20-1 TGCAGTGCTAGGACCCCCGGGACAGGCCCCTACGAGCAGTACTTC CSARTPGTGPYEQYF